This record concerns one TCR beta chain sequence. Its antigen remains unidentified. Other DNA sequences in the same sample also yield this CDR3. Extraction of RNA preceded its reverse transcription into cDNA, which served as the sequencing template. Sequencing was performed with immunoSEQ multiplex PCR; in TCRdb, only in-frame clones are kept and a portion is missing. The table includes some 210,000 clones, around three fifths detected once. It was from alopecia areata patients that lesional scalp punch biopsies and peripheral blood were collected. This record belongs to a study of CD8+ T cells in alopecia areata. About the research overall: Treated patients were given 5 to 10 mg oral tofacitinib twice daily. Study-level results: Normal scalp showed lower clonality than lesional scalp, especially alopecia totalis/universalis.

The source of this sequence is a human donor with alopecia areata. Sequenced here: CD4+ T cells sorted from blood, sampled at week 0.

The CDR3 coding sequence is TGTGCCAGCAAGGACCGCTCCTACAATGAGCAGTTCTTC. Its protein product is CASKDRSYNEQFF. This chain joins TRBV2 and TRBJ2-1; D ambiguous. Trimming cost V 7 bases and J 0 bases, with 7 bases left between them. CDR1 and CDR2 (germline): SNHLY, FYNNEI. The CDR3 has 13 amino acids.